A selection of T cell receptor beta chains follows, all from one sample in a study of shared clonotypes between healthy human individuals. Sequencing was performed with immunoSEQ multiplex PCR; in TCRdb, only in-frame clones are kept and a portion is missing. The sample has hundreds of thousands of clones, 96% seen once; the top ten hold roughly 0.1%. Sequencing was carried out using naive CD8+ T cells sorted from blood. Receptor source: a woman between 25 and 40 years old in good health. CDR3s include the opening cysteine and the closing phenylalanine or tryptophan. The D gene is left open where the match is weak. Some rows mark clone size as missing; the rest say once, few, many or name a class of expanded clone.

abundance	v_gene	j_gene	d_gene	CDR3nt	CDR3aa
NA	TRBV5-4	TRBJ2-7	TRBD2	TGTGCCAGCAGCTTTAGCGGGAGTGGGTACGAGCAGTACTTC	CASSFSGSGYEQYF
once	TRBV28	TRBJ2-7	TRBD1	TGTGCCAGCAGGGGGGGACAGGGGGACGAGCAGTACTTC	CASRGGQGDEQYF
once	TRBV6-8	TRBJ2-1	NA	TGTGCCAGCAGTTACGTAGCTAGCGTAGACAATGAGCAGTTCTTC	CASSYVASVDNEQFF
NA	TRBV19	TRBJ2-7	TRBD2	TGTGCCAGTAGCAAGGGGACGCTAGCGGGAGAATTGCGGGAGCAGTACTTC	CASSKGTLAGELREQYF
NA	TRBV5-1	TRBJ1-1	NA	TGCGCCAGCAGCTTGGTTACGGACACAGAAGCTTTCTTT	CASSLVTDTEAFF
once	TRBV28	TRBJ2-7	NA	TGTGCCAGCAGTTTTCAACCCTCGAGCTACGAGCAGTACTTC	CASSFQPSSYEQYF
NA	TRBV27	TRBJ2-4	NA	TGTGCCAGCAGTTCGGCCCCGGGGGCCAAAAACATTCAGTACTTC	CASSSAPGAKNIQYF
few	TRBV7-6	TRBJ1-1	NA	TGTGCCAGCAGCTTAGAGGGCTTAGAAGCTTTCTTT	CASSLEGLEAFF
NA	TRBV10-1	TRBJ2-2	NA	TGCGCCAGCAGTGGACAGGAGGAGCTGTTTTTT	CASSGQEELFF
NA	TRBV29-1	TRBJ1-2	TRBD1	TGCAGCGCATGGACAGGGAACAACTATGGCTACACCTTC	CSAWTGNNYGYTF
NA	TRBV15	TRBJ2-1	NA	TGTGCCACCAGCGGGGACAACTGGTATGAGCAGTTCTTC	CATSGDNWYEQFF
once	TRBV27	TRBJ2-5	NA	TGTGCCAGCAGTCCTAGACAGGACAGCCAAGAGACCCAGTACTTC	CASSPRQDSQETQYF
NA	TRBV6-4	TRBJ2-7	TRBD2	TGTGCCAGCACAGGACTAGCGGGGCCTACGAGGGAGCAGTACTTC	CASTGLAGPTREQYF
NA	TRBV2	TRBJ1-1	NA	TGTGCCAGCAGTGTGGGCCGGGGGACTGAAGCTTTCTTT	CASSVGRGTEAFF
NA	TRBV23-1	TRBJ2-6	NA	TGCGCCAGCAGTTGGGCCTCGGGACCCGGGGGCCACTCTGGGGCCAACGTCCTGACTTTC	CASSWASGPGGHSGANVLTF
NA	TRBV28	TRBJ2-3	TRBD2	TGTGCCAGCAGTTTCCTAGCGGGAAAGACAGATACGCAGTATTTT	CASSFLAGKTDTQYF
once	TRBV29-1	TRBJ2-3	NA	TGCAGCGTTGAAGATGAAGACTCCCCGTTCCTTACGCAGTATTTT	CSVEDEDSPFLTQYF
NA	TRBV28	TRBJ1-2	NA	TGTGCCAGCAGTGACGACAGAATCCCGTTCTATGGCTACACCTTC	CASSDDRIPFYGYTF
NA	TRBV18	TRBJ2-3	NA	TGTGCCAGCTCACCACTAGCGTCTAGCACAGATACGCAGTATTTT	CASSPLASSTDTQYF
NA	TRBV5-8	TRBJ2-7	NA	TGTGCCAGCAGCTTACACTCCTACGAGCAGTACTTC	CASSLHSYEQYF
NA	TRBV10-3	TRBJ2-7	NA	TGTGCCATCAGTGAGTCTGTCACCTCGAGGTACGAGCAGTACTTC	CAISESVTSRYEQYF
NA	TRBV6-5	TRBJ1-4	NA	TGTGCCAGCAACAAGGTGGGGATGGGAAAACTGTTTTTT	CASNKVGMGKLFF